The 31 T cell receptor beta chains below come from one sample, sequenced in a study of Graves' ophthalmopathy and Graves' hyperthyroidism. RNA transcripts provided the template for amplifying TCR beta CDR3 regions. HTBI-primed RT-PCR formed the first round, and a multiplex PCR formed the second. TCRdb itself ran the multiplex PCR reads through MiXCR, one entry per CDR3 protein. This sample has around 400,000 distinct CDR3 sequences, with approximately 16% found just once. Sequencing used peripheral blood. These receptors came from a young woman with Graves' ophthalmopathy.

The table lists this clonotype with a few counts. V usage is TRBV6-5 and J usage is TRBJ2-7; 9 nucleotides match TRBD1. The CDR3 consists of 15 residues. Germline V gives CDR1 MNHEY, CDR2 SVGAGI. The trim removed 2 bases at V and 1 base at J, leaving 3 bases unmatched. This chain's CDR3 is CASSYEQGASYEQYF. In DNA form, the CDR3 reads TGTGCCAGCAGTTACGAACAGGGGGCTTCCTACGAGCAGTACTTC.

This clonotype came up many times. The chain employs TRBV20-1 and TRBJ2-4; TRBD2 matches at 7 bases. The length of the CDR3 is 16 residues. The junction had 5 bases not matched to a gene; V was cut back by 0 bases and J by 0 bases. Germline assignment: CDR1 DFQATT and CDR2 SNEGSKA (reference sequence). Here the CDR3 DNA reads TGCAGTGCTAGAGAACCGCGGGAGCTAGCCAAAAACATTCAGTACTTC. Translated: CSAREPRELAKNIQYF.

This clonotype was counted only a few times. This chain links TRBV13 with TRBJ2-5; D is perhaps TRBD1 or TRBD2 (5 bases each). V shed 3 bases and J shed 4 bases, with 15 bases lying between them. The CDR3 runs 15 residues. From germline, CDR1 is PRHDT and CDR2 FYEKMQ (reference sequence). Here the CDR3 reads CASSFSTGGRETQYF. The CDR3 DNA is TGTGCCAGCAGCTTCAGTACAGGAGGCCGAGAGACCCAGTACTTC.

This clonotype was recorded many times. The rearrangement links TRBV25-1 to TRBJ2-2; D gene unclear. Germline lookup yields CDR1 MGHDK and CDR2 SYGVNS. The germline V and J ends were trimmed by 8 bases and 2 bases, with 9 bases remaining between them. The CDR3 sequence is 13 residues long. In DNA, the CDR3 is TGTGCCAGCGGCCCATCTAACACCGGGGAGCTGTTTTTT. Its protein is CASGPSNTGELFF. Full variable domain (rest looked up from reference TRBV25-1 and TRBJ2-2): EADIYQTPRYLVIGTGKKITLECSQTMGHDKMYWYQQDPGMELHLIHYSYGVNSTEKGDLSSESTVSRIRTEHFPLTLESARPSHTSQYLCASGPSNTGELFFGEGSRLTVL.

Many counts were recorded for this clonotype. The J gene is TRBJ2-4, the V gene TRBV20-1; D is uncertain. Trimming cost V 6 bases and J 4 bases, with 13 bases left between them. The length of the CDR3 is 13 residues. Germline CDR1 DFQATT, CDR2 SNEGSKA (reference sequence). This chain's CDR3 is CSALGQEKNIQYF. The CDR3 DNA reads TGCAGTGCCCTCGGGCAGGAAAAAAACATTCAGTACTTC.

This clonotype was seen repeatedly, ten times or more. V and J are TRBV10-3 and TRBJ1-1; D is perhaps TRBD1 (5 bases). The germline gives CDR1 ENHRY, CDR2 SYGVKD. The length of the CDR3 is 13 residues. Trimming left V 3 bases short and J 7 bases short, with 12 bases between. The CDR3: CAISDQGWREAFF. CDR3 in DNA: TGTGCCATCAGTGATCAGGGATGGCGTGAAGCTTTCTTT.

Many counts were recorded for this clonotype. The CDR3 DNA reads TGTGCCAGCAAGGGTAGCGGGACAGGGGTAAACACCGGGGAGCTGTTTTTT. Its translation is CASKGSGTGVNTGELFF. This chain links TRBV6-4 with TRBJ2-2; 10 nucleotides match TRBD1. Germline CDR1 and CDR2: MRHNA and SNTAGT. This CDR3 contains 17 residues. Trimming took 7 bases from V and 2 from J; bases not matched to a gene: 10.

The genes are TRBV12-3 or TRBV12-4 and TRBJ2-5; D is unresolved. The V end lost 5 bases, the J end lost 4 bases, and 5 bases lay between the germline ends. The CDR3 is 11 residues long. For the CDR3, the DNA is TGTGCCAGCAGTGTTTTAGAGACCCAGTACTTC. It is translated as CASSVLETQYF.

This clonotype was seen many times. J is TRBJ1-1 and V is TRBV4-2; D remains ambiguous. From germline, CDR1 is LGHNA and CDR2 YNFKEQ. The CDR3 extends over 15 amino acids. The V gene lost 0 bases and the J gene lost 4 bases, with 12 bases spanning the gap. The CDR3 sequence is CASSQDMASVTEAFF. The DNA of the CDR3 is TGTGCCAGCAGCCAAGATATGGCCAGTGTCACTGAAGCTTTCTTT.

This clonotype was seen many times. V usage is TRBV6-5 and J usage is TRBJ2-7; D is possibly TRBD1 (5 bases). The CDR3 length is 14 residues. The germline CDR1 and CDR2 sequences are MNHEY and SVGAGI. The V end lost 0 bases, the J end lost 5 bases, and 11 bases lay between the germline ends. In nucleotides, the CDR3 is TGTGCCAGCAGTTACTCGACAGTAGGGAACGAGCAGTACTTC. Its translation: CASSYSTVGNEQYF.

This clonotype was seen a few times. The rearrangement uses TRBV6-1 and TRBJ1-1; maybe TRBD1 (5 bases). In germline, CDR1 is MNHNS, CDR2 SASEGT. There are 13 residues in the CDR3. V was cut by 3 bases and J by 5 bases, with 10 bases left in between. CDR3 sequence reads: CASSERGLTEAFF. DNA of the CDR3: TGTGCCAGCAGTGAGCGGGGGTTGACTGAAGCTTTCTTT.

V gene TRBV28 combines with J gene TRBJ2-7; TRBD2 matches at 10 bases. The V and J ends lost 7 bases and 5 bases, in that order; junction bases with no gene match: 8. The germline CDR1 and CDR2 sequences are MDHEN and SYDVKM. The CDR3 has 14 amino acids. The CDR3 coding sequence is TGTGCCAGCAAAAGATGGACTAGCGGAAACGAGCAGTACTTC. Protein sequence: CASKRWTSGNEQYF.

This clonotype has ten or more counts. The chain couples TRBV28 to TRBJ1-6; 8 nucleotides align to TRBD1. This CDR3 comprises 15 residues. Per the germline V gene, CDR1 is MDHEN and CDR2 is SYDVKM. The junction had 8 bases not matched to a gene; V was cut back by 7 bases and J by 6 bases. The CDR3, as DNA: TGTGCCAGCACTACAGGGGGGTTCCCTAATTCACCCCTCCACTTT. Amino acids: CASTTGGFPNSPLHF.

This clonotype has a single count. A clone one base away is much larger, so this may be a read error. Given the absence of the conserved phenylalanine or tryptophan at the CDR3 end, a read error is likely. This chain joins TRBV13 and TRBJ1-1; unclear D gene. Germline values: CDR1 PRHDT, CDR2 FYEKMQ (reference sequence). The CDR3 has 13 amino acids. Trimming left V 6 bases short and J 3 bases short, with 11 bases between. CDR3 loop: CASSQVRDTEAFI. CDR3 bases: TGTGCCAGCAGTCAGGTGAGGGACACTGAAGCTTTCATT.

This clonotype has at least ten counts. This sequence joins TRBV12-3 or TRBV12-4 and TRBJ1-1; D is ambiguous. The V gene lost 2 bases and the J gene lost 1 base, with 14 bases spanning the gap. This CDR3 spans 16 amino acids. CDR3 amino acids: CASSLIQTRSNTEAFF. CDR3 in DNA: TGTGCCAGCAGTTTAATCCAGACCCGATCGAACACTGAAGCTTTCTTT.

The chain joins TRBV7-2 to TRBJ2-7, with 9 bases identical to TRBD1. J gave up 6 bases and V 1 base, and 7 bases lay outside the gene matches. The CDR3 totals 15 residues. CDR1 SGHTA and CDR2 FQGNSA come from the germline V gene. This CDR3 reads CASSLGTGQGFEQYF. The CDR3 DNA is TGTGCCAGCAGCTTAGGGACGGGACAGGGCTTCGAGCAGTACTTC. Supplemented by reference TRBV7-2 and TRBJ2-7, the full variable domain reads GAGVSQSPSNKVTEKGKDVELRCDPISGHTALYWYRQSLGQGLEFLIYFQGNSAPDKSGLPSDRFSAERTGGSVSTLTIQRTQQEDSAVYLCASSLGTGQGFEQYFGPGTRLTVT.

This clonotype was counted ten times or more. The chain links TRBV12-5 to TRBJ1-1; D gene unclear. In germline, CDR1 is LGHNT, CDR2 FRNRAP. This CDR3 is 13 amino acids long. V gave up 1 base and J gave up 0 bases, with 3 bases separating them. CDR3 nucleotides: TGTGCTAGTGGTTTGGGCGTGAACACTGAAGCTTTCTTT. Translating gives CASGLGVNTEAFF.

This clonotype was picked up many times. CDR3 DNA: TGTGCCAGCAGCCCTTACAGGGGGAATTCACCCCTCCACTTT. Its protein is CASSPYRGNSPLHF. The chain carries TRBV7-2 and TRBJ1-6; 8 bases fit TRBD1. Germline CDR1 SGHTA, CDR2 FQGNSA. V trimming: 5 bases; J trimming: 7 bases; junction bases outside the gene matches: 4. CDR3 length: 14 residues.

This clonotype was counted at least ten times. The genes are TRBV6-5 and TRBJ1-5; D is unclear. Germline CDR1 reads MNHEY; CDR2 reads SVGAGI. The V gene lost 7 bases and the J gene lost 0 bases, with 10 bases spanning the gap. The CDR3 has 14 amino acids. CDR3 in amino acids: CASTPQPSNQPQHF. For the CDR3, the DNA is TGTGCCAGCACCCCACAGCCTAGCAATCAGCCCCAGCATTTT.

This clonotype occurred many times. The chain has TRBV6-2 or TRBV6-3 and TRBJ1-3, with D perhaps TRBD1 (5 bases). From germline, CDR1 is MNHEY and CDR2 SVGEGT. The CDR3 sequence is 18 residues long. V was clipped by 2 bases and J by 0 bases, with 17 bases between them. The CDR3 sequence is CASSYKIGDPISGNTIYF. CDR3 nucleotides: TGTGCCAGCAGTTACAAAATTGGGGACCCGATCTCTGGAAACACCATATATTTT.

At least ten counts were recorded for this clonotype. The V call is TRBV20-1, the J call TRBJ1-6; perhaps TRBD1 as D (5 bases). Germline V CDR1 and CDR2: DFQATT, SNEGSKA (reference sequence). The CDR3 is 16 residues long. Between the trimmed V and J ends, which lost 1 base and 10 bases, there was a span of 20 bases. The CDR3 here is CSARGQPTGRFSPLHF. The DNA of the CDR3 is TGCAGTGCTAGAGGGCAACCAACAGGACGGTTCTCACCCCTCCACTTT.

This clonotype was picked up many times. The rearrangement links TRBV5-1 to TRBJ2-7; 8 bases are shared with TRBD2. CDR1 is SGHRS and CDR2 is YFSETQ in the germline V gene. The CDR3 loop spans 14 amino acids. The V gene end was trimmed by 4 bases and the J gene end by 7 bases; junction bases not matched to a gene: 10. In nucleotides, the CDR3 is TGCGCCAGCAGCCGCGCGGGGGGAGTTGAGGAGCAGTACTTC. It translates to CASSRAGGVEEQYF.

This clonotype has a count of ten or more. The chain couples TRBV6-5 to TRBJ2-5; a possible D gene is TRBD1 (5 bases). The ends were cut back, 5 bases at V and 7 bases at J, with 23 bases in the middle. CDR1 is MNHEY, CDR2 SVGAGI, per germline. CDR3 length: 16 amino acids. In DNA, the CDR3 is TGTGCCAGCAGTCTCTCCCGGGCTAACGTGGGGCGGACCCAGTACTTC. Translating gives CASSLSRANVGRTQYF.

This clonotype occurred many times. This chain connects TRBV19 to TRBJ2-7; possible D gene TRBD2, 5 bases. V lost 9 bases and J 0 bases, leaving 15 bases between the germline ends. Germline assignment: CDR1 LNHDA and CDR2 SQIVND (reference sequence). This CDR3 contains 14 residues. CDR3 bases: TGTGCCAGCACGATACGAGCGGACTCCTACGAGCAGTACTTC. This translates into CASTIRADSYEQYF.

In its sample, this clonotype was seen many times. J is TRBJ1-1 and V is TRBV6-5; no firm D call. The ends were cut back, 4 bases at V and 4 bases at J, with 13 bases in the middle. This CDR3 region has 14 residues. Germline CDR1 and CDR2: MNHEY and SVGAGI. The CDR3 sequence is CASSWVGRSTEAFF. The CDR3 bases are TGTGCCAGCAGTTGGGTAGGGCGGAGCACTGAAGCTTTCTTT.

This clonotype has a count of ten or more. The chain employs TRBV19 and TRBJ1-1; 7 positions match TRBD1. Looked up from germline, CDR1 is LNHDA and CDR2 is SQIVND (reference sequence). V shed 7 bases and J 5 bases; nucleotides not matched to a gene: 7. The CDR3 totals 13 residues. The CDR3 spells CASIDRVTTEAFF. The DNA of the CDR3 is TGTGCCAGTATTGACAGGGTGACGACTGAAGCTTTCTTT.

The chain couples TRBV25-1 to TRBJ2-7; 7 bases are shared with TRBD1. CDR1 is MGHDK and CDR2 is SYGVNS in the germline V gene. The CDR3 is made up of 16 amino acids. The J segment lost 2 bases and the V segment lost 6 bases, leaving 13 bases of the junction unmatched. The CDR3 DNA reads as TGTGCCAGCAGCGCCACCCCCGGGACAGAGACCTACGAGCAGTACTTC. This sequence encodes CASSATPGTETYEQYF.

In this sample, this clonotype turned up many times. The rearrangement uses TRBV4-2 and TRBJ1-1; weak D call: TRBD1 (5 bases). The CDR3 has 14 amino acids. Per germline, CDR1 LGHNA and CDR2 YNFKEQ. Trimming removed 4 bases from V and 4 bases from J, with 13 bases in between. The CDR3 nucleotides are TGTGCCAGCAGCCCGCACCGGGGGTCCACTGAAGCTTTCTTT. This encodes CASSPHRGSTEAFF.

The chain joins TRBV30 to TRBJ1-4; 8 bases are shared with TRBD1. Germline V lookup: CDR1 GTSNPN, CDR2 SVGIG (reference sequence). The V gene end was trimmed by 2 bases and the J gene end by 5 bases; junction bases not matched to a gene: 7. This CDR3 region has 15 residues. The CDR3 loop reads CAWSNPGTGNEKLFF. CDR3 bases: TGTGCCTGGAGTAACCCCGGGACAGGAAATGAAAAACTGTTTTTT.

This clonotype was detected ten times or more. This chain joins TRBV30 and TRBJ1-1; maybe TRBD1 (5 bases). Germline V gene sequence: CDR1 GTSNPN, CDR2 SVGIG (reference sequence). The CDR3 has 12 residues. V was cut by 5 bases and J by 1 base, with 8 bases left in between. CDR3 sequence: CAWDRPNTEAFF. CDR3 bases: TGTGCCTGGGACAGACCGAACACTGAAGCTTTCTTT.

In its sample, this clonotype was seen many times. This sequence may be a read error, since a much larger clone differs from it by one base. The rearrangement uses TRBV12-3 or TRBV12-4 and TRBJ2-7; D might be TRBD1 (6 bases). The CDR3 is 12 residues long. V was shortened by 6 bases and J by 2 bases, with 8 bases between the two germline ends. The CDR3 DNA reads TGTGCCAGCAGGGCAGGGGCCTACGAGCAGTACTTC. Translating gives CASRAGAYEQYF.